The next 25 T cell receptor beta chains were all read from a single sample in a study of vaccination and CD4 T cells after COVID-19. These receptors have no identified antigens. With the Oncomine TCR Beta short-read assay, DNA from cultured CD4+ T cells was sequenced. One entry per CDR3 protein, called by TCRdb with MiXCR from the PCR reads. The sample yields roughly 7,000 distinct CDR3 sequences, around 42% seen once. Treatment specified: 10-day PBMC culture with coronavirus spike peptide pools or control peptides (ViraFEST assay). Those CD4+ T cells from the unexposed donor predate the COVID-19 pandemic (2011-2018). Sample: CD4+ T cells from blood, cultured in vitro. The receptors stem from a human donor in good health.

The gene calls are TRBV20-1 and TRBJ2-3, with D tentatively TRBD1 or TRBD2 (5 bases each). Between the trimmed V and J ends, which lost 5 bases and 1 base, there was a span of 10 bases. The germline gives CDR1 DFQATT, CDR2 SNEGSKA (reference sequence). The CDR3 runs 13 residues. Here the CDR3 DNA reads TGCAGTGCTTTTCGAGGGGGCACAGATACGCAGTATTTT. Its protein is CSAFRGGTDTQYF.

This chain connects TRBV7-3 to TRBJ1-1; no firm D call. This CDR3 region has 12 residues. The V end was cut by 5 bases, the J end by 5 bases, with 9 bases between. CDR1 and CDR2 from the germline V gene are SGHTA and FQGTGA. The CDR3 protein is CASSIPGTEAFF. The DNA for the CDR3 is TGTGCCAGCAGCATCCCAGGAACTGAAGCTTTCTTT.

In this sample, this clonotype turned up a few times. V and J are TRBV10-2 and TRBJ1-5, with 7 bases aligning to TRBD1. J lost 3 bases, V lost 5 bases, and 13 bases had no gene match. Germline lookup yields CDR1 WSHSY and CDR2 SAAADI. This CDR3 has 17 residues. DNA of the CDR3: TGCGCCAGCAGTCCCTCCCGGGACAGAGAAAACAATCAGCCCCAGCATTTT. It is translated as CASSPSRDRENNQPQHF.

The chain couples TRBV29-1 to TRBJ1-2; the match to TRBD1 covers 10 bases. The J segment lost 5 bases and the V segment lost 7 bases, leaving 4 bases of the junction unmatched. CDR1 is SQVTM and CDR2 is ANQGSEA in the germline V gene. This CDR3 is 12 amino acids long. The CDR3, as DNA: TGCAGCGGGGGACAGGGGCGGTATGGCTACACCTTC. Its translation: CSGGQGRYGYTF.

Details on this clonotype: No DNA is shown, since the ends of the CDR3 on it are uncertain; the CDR3 is the one TCRdb lists. This sequence joins TRBV25-1 and TRBJ2-7; whether TRBD1, the table's D call, matches the DNA was not checked. The CDR3 spans 17 amino acids, including both terminal residues. Germline V gene sequence: CDR1 MGHDK, CDR2 SYGVNS. CDR3 residues: CASSDEGTGGVRLHLRF.

This clonotype qualifies as hyperexpanded. The chain carries TRBV7-2 and TRBJ1-1, with a possible D match to TRBD1 (5 bases). The CDR3 covers 14 residues. From germline, CDR1 is SGHTA and CDR2 FQGNSA. V lost 1 base to trimming and J lost 0 bases, with 6 bases between them. CDR3: CASSLDRLNTEAFF. The DNA for the CDR3 is TGTGCCAGCAGCTTAGACAGGTTGAACACTGAAGCTTTCTTT.

V usage is TRBV7-9 and J usage is TRBJ2-5; D gene unclear. Germline-derived CDR1 and CDR2 are SEHNR and FQNEAQ (reference sequence). CDR3 length equals 12 residues. Trimming shortened V by 1 base and J by 4 bases, and 4 bases separated the two germline ends. CDR3 bases: TGTGCCAGCAGCTTAGTAGTAGAGACCCAGTACTTC. The encoded protein is CASSLVVETQYF.

The chain carries TRBV7-8 and TRBJ1-5; TRBD1 agrees at 7 bases. V gave up 5 bases and J gave up 4 bases; unmatched junction bases: 11. The length of the CDR3 is 16 residues. Looked up from germline, CDR1 is SGHVS and CDR2 is FQNEAQ. The DNA for the CDR3 is TGTGCCAGCAGCATACAGGGGAACGGGGTTAATCAGCCCCAGCATTTT. It encodes CASSIQGNGVNQPQHF.

J is TRBJ1-5 and V is TRBV9; weak D call: TRBD1 (6 bases). Trimming pared 3 bases from V and 2 bases from J, leaving 12 bases between. The CDR3 spans 15 residues. Germline V gene sequence: CDR1 SGDLS, CDR2 YYNGEE. CDR3 region: CASSATAGGNQPQHF. CDR3 nucleotide sequence: TGTGCCAGCAGCGCCACGGCAGGGGGCAATCAGCCCCAGCATTTT.

V gene TRBV7-2 combines with J gene TRBJ2-2; D gene ambiguous. The CDR3 is made up of 14 amino acids. Germline loops: CDR1 SGHTA, CDR2 FQGNSA. V gave up 0 bases and J gave up 3 bases, with 5 bases separating them. The CDR3 region is CASSLASDTGELFF. In DNA form, the CDR3 reads TGTGCCAGCAGCTTAGCGTCGGACACCGGGGAGCTGTTTTTT.

The chain uses TRBV11-2 and TRBJ2-7; D possibly corresponds to TRBD2 (6 bases). CDR3 length equals 15 residues. CDR1 and CDR2 from the germline V gene are SGHAT and FQNNGV. The V gene lost 1 base and the J gene lost 2 bases, with 12 bases spanning the gap. The CDR3 region has the DNA TGTGCCAGCAGCTTAGCGGGGACTCACGCCTACGAGCAGTACTTC. Translation: CASSLAGTHAYEQYF.

The chain links TRBV20-1 to TRBJ2-7; 9 bases line up with TRBD1. The junction had 4 bases not matched to a gene; V was cut back by 6 bases and J by 4 bases. This CDR3 is built from 12 residues. Germline-derived CDR1 and CDR2 are DFQATT and SNEGSKA (reference sequence). The CDR3 region has the DNA TGCAGTGCACGGGACAGGGAATACGAGCAGTACTTC. Translated, it gives CSARDREYEQYF.

V is TRBV7-9 and J is TRBJ2-3; TRBD2 agrees at 8 bases. The germline gives CDR1 SEHNR, CDR2 FQNEAQ (reference sequence). V shed 3 bases, J shed 0 bases, and the junction held 8 bases outside the gene matches. This CDR3 has 17 residues. This CDR3 is CASSFSGTSKSTDTQYF. As DNA, the CDR3 is TGTGCCAGCAGCTTTTCCGGGACTAGTAAAAGCACAGATACGCAGTATTTT.

The rearrangement links TRBV19 to TRBJ1-5, with 9 bases aligning to TRBD1. The germline V gene has CDR1 LNHDA and CDR2 SQIVND (reference sequence). J lost 0 bases, V lost 7 bases, and 4 bases had no gene match. The CDR3 sequence is 15 residues long. CDR3 sequence (DNA): TGTGCCAGTAAGAGGGACAGGGCTAGCAATCAGCCCCAGCATTTT. Translated: CASKRDRASNQPQHF.

The rearrangement joins TRBV9 to TRBJ1-2; 7 bases map to TRBD1. V gave up 3 bases and J gave up 5 bases; unmatched junction bases: 7. The CDR3 sequence is 14 residues long. Per germline, CDR1 SGDLS and CDR2 YYNGEE. CDR3 DNA sequence: TGTGCCAGCAGCGAAGGGACAGACAGATATGGCTACACCTTC. This gives the protein CASSEGTDRYGYTF.

This clonotype has just a few counts. The CDR3 protein is CASSWGTGDYGYTF. CDR3 DNA sequence: TGTGCCAGCAGTTGGGGGACAGGAGACTATGGCTACACCTTC. V and J are TRBV6-5 and TRBJ1-2, with 8 bases aligning to TRBD1. V was pared by 4 bases and J by 3 bases, with 4 bases of the junction left unmatched. This CDR3 is built from 14 residues. Germline CDR1 reads MNHEY; CDR2 reads SVGAGI.

The chain is built from TRBV7-6 and TRBJ1-1, with D possibly being TRBD1 (6 bases). There are 16 residues in the CDR3. The V end was cut by 0 bases, the J end by 0 bases, with 11 bases between. Per the germline V gene, CDR1 is SGHVS and CDR2 is FNYEAQ. CDR3: CASSLAGQGMNTEAFF. In nucleotides, the CDR3 is TGTGCCAGCAGCTTAGCGGGACAAGGCATGAACACTGAAGCTTTCTTT.

This clonotype turned up a few times. The rearrangement links TRBV6-5 to TRBJ2-6; no clear D gene. V lost 2 bases, J lost 0 bases, and 11 bases lay in between. The CDR3 spans 17 residues. Germline V gene data show CDR1 as MNHEY and CDR2 as SVGAGI. The CDR3 nucleotides read TGTGCCAGCAGTTACAGGGCCGTATACTCTGGGGCCAACGTCCTGACTTTC. Translated: CASSYRAVYSGANVLTF.

The CDR3 coding sequence is TGTGCCAGCAGCTTAGATTACAACTACGAGCAGTACTTC. It yields the protein CASSLDYNYEQYF. The rearrangement uses TRBV7-2 and TRBJ2-7; D uncertain. Germline loops: CDR1 SGHTA, CDR2 FQGNSA. Trimming shortened V by 1 base and J by 3 bases, and 7 bases separated the two germline ends. The CDR3 covers 13 residues.

Here the CDR3 DNA reads TGTGCCAGCAGATTTGGGACGGCGAACACTGAAGCTTTCTTT. This codes for CASRFGTANTEAFF. J is TRBJ1-1 and V is TRBV25-1; D possibly corresponds to TRBD1 (5 bases). Germline-derived CDR1 and CDR2 are MGHDK and SYGVNS. The CDR3 length is 14 residues. Trimming took 6 bases from V and 1 from J, leaving 12 bases between them. The full variable domain, rest sourced from reference TRBV25-1 and TRBJ1-1, is EADIYQTPRYLVIGTGKKITLECSQTMGHDKMYWYQQDPGMELHLIHYSYGVNSTEKGDLSSESTVSRIRTEHFPLTLESARPSHTSQYLCASRFGTANTEAFFGQGTRLTVV.

This clonotype was picked up a small number of times. V gene TRBV10-3 combines with J gene TRBJ1-1; D not resolved. CDR1 ENHRY and CDR2 SYGVKD come from the germline V gene. V dropped 8 bases and J dropped 3 bases, with 19 bases sitting between them. This CDR3 spans 15 amino acids. The CDR3 spells CAISAGSAMDTEAFF. CDR3 coding DNA: TGTGCCATCTCAGCGGGCAGCGCAATGGACACTGAAGCTTTCTTT.

The chain employs TRBV2 and TRBJ1-5; 9 nucleotides align to TRBD1. V shed 8 bases, J shed 3 bases, and the junction held 11 bases outside the gene matches. Germline-derived CDR1 and CDR2 are SNHLY and FYNNEI. The CDR3 extends over 16 amino acids. The CDR3 bases are TGTGCCAGCGTTCGGGACAGGGCGGGATTCAATCAGCCCCAGCATTTT. Its translation: CASVRDRAGFNQPQHF.

The genes are TRBV5-1 and TRBJ2-5; D not certain. Trimming stripped 0 bases from V and 2 bases from J, with 5 bases between. Germline V gene lookup returns CDR1 SGHRS and CDR2 YFSETQ. The CDR3 is 13 amino acids. CDR3 nucleotides: TGCGCCAGCAGCTTGGGGATACAAGAGACCCAGTACTTC. Protein: CASSLGIQETQYF.

This clonotype was picked up a small number of times. The J gene is TRBJ2-7, the V gene TRBV20-1; either TRBD1 or TRBD2 may supply D (5 bases each). Germline V gives CDR1 DFQATT, CDR2 SNEGSKA (reference sequence). The length of the CDR3 is 12 residues. Deletions cut 0 bases from V and 7 bases from J, with 10 bases between. This CDR3 is CSARDRDLEQYF. The CDR3 DNA reads as TGCAGTGCTAGAGACCGGGACCTAGAGCAGTACTTC.

V and J are TRBV7-6 and TRBJ1-2, with D possibly matching TRBD1 (6 bases). The V gene's germline CDR1 is SGHVS and CDR2 FNYEAQ. With 5 bases removed from V and 8 bases from J, the gap between germline ends came to 15 bases. The CDR3 has 13 residues. The CDR3 nucleotides are TGTGCCAGCAGCAAATCAGGGGTTGGGGGCTACACCTTC. Translating it yields CASSKSGVGGYTF. Based on the CDR3 plus reference TRBV7-6 and TRBJ1-2, the full variable domain is GAGVSQSPRYKVTKRGQDVALRCDPISGHVSLYWYRQALGQGPEFLTYFNYEAQQDKSGLPNDRFSAERPEGSISTLTIQRTEQRDSAMYRCASSKSGVGGYTFGSGTRLTVV.